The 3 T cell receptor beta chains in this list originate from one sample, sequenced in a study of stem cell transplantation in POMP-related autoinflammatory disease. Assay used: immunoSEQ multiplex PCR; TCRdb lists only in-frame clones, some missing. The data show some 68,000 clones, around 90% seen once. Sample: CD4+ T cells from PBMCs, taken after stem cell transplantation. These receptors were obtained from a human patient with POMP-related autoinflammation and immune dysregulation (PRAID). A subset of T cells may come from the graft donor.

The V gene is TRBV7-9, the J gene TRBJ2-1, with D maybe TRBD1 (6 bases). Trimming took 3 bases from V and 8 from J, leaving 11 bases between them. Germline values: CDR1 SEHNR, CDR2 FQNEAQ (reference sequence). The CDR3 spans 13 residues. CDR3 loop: CASSFNRDDEQFF. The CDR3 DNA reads TGTGCCAGCAGCTTTAACAGGGATGATGAGCAGTTCTTC.

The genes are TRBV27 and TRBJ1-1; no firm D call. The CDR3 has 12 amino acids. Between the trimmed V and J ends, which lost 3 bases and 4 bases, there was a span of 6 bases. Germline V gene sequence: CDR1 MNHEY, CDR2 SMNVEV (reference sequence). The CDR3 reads CASSFSGTEAFF. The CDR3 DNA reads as TGTGCCAGCAGTTTCTCTGGCACTGAAGCTTTCTTT.

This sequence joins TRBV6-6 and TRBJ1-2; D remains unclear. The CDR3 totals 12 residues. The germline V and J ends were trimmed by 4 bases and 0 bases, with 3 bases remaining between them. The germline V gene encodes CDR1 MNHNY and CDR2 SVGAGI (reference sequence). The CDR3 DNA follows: TGTGCCAGCAGTTCTCCTAACTATGGCTACACCTTC. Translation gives CASSSPNYGYTF.